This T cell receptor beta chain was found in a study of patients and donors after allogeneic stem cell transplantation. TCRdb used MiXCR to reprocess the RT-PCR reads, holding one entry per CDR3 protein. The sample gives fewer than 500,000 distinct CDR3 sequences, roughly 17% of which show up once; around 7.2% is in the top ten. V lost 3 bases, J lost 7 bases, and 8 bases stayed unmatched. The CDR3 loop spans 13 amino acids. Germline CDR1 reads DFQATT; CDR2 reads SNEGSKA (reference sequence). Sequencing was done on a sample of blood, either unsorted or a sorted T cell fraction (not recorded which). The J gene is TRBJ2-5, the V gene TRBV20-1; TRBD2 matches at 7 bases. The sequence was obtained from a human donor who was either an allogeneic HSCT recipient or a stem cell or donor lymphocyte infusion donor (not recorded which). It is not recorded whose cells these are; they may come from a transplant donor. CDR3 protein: CSASPGWGGTQYF. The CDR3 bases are TGCAGTGCTAGTCCGGGCTGGGGGGGGACCCAGTACTTC.